This T cell receptor beta chain was obtained from a study of CD8+ T cells in alopecia areata. Study in general: Oral tofacitinib (5 to 10 mg twice daily) was administered to treated patients.

The CDR3 has 12 residues. V dropped 3 bases and J dropped 8 bases, with 10 bases sitting between them. Germline CDR1 is SNHLY and CDR2 is FYNNEI. A few counts support this clone. Antigen unknown. RNA was isolated and reverse transcribed to cDNA, the sequencing template. The data were produced by immunoSEQ multiplex PCR, yet TCRdb's version contains in-frame clones alone and is incomplete. This table holds some 150,000 clones, 45% to 60% found once. Study-level results: One nonresponder makes the tie between baseline CD8+ expansion and response uncertain. Among the top 100, expanded CD8+ clones, as well as scalp clonality, were significantly decreased by tofacitinib.

Treatment here: oral pan-JAK inhibitor, 5-10 mg twice daily. Cell sorting on a FACSAria was used to separate CD4+ and CD8+ T cells from the PBMCs. The source of this sequence is a human donor with alopecia areata. Specimen: CD8+ T cells sorted from blood, collected at week 4, from a patient treated with tofacitinib. The chain is built from TRBV2 and TRBJ1-1; D gene ambiguous. As DNA, the CDR3 is TGTGCCAGCAGTGACGAGACTCAAGAAGCTTTCTTT. Protein: CASSDETQEAFF. The full variable domain, completed using reference TRBV2 and TRBJ1-1, is EPEVTQTPSHQVTQMGQEVILRCVPISNHLYFYWYRQILGQKVEFLVSFYNNEISEKSEIFDDQFSVERPDGSNFTLKIRSTKLEDSAMYFCASSDETQEAFFGQGTRLTVV.